Here is one T cell receptor (beta chain) with its context. Its antigen is still unknown. Within one base of it there is no much larger clone, and no base qualities were kept. The germline ends are 9 bases apart after V is trimmed by 5 bases and J by 2 bases. The CDR3 starts with the cysteine, ends with the phenylalanine, and has 13 residues. Of the read, only the CDR3 DNA is kept; its 39 bases are in frame from base 1. The germline V gene gives CDR1 as SGHNT and CDR2 as YENEEA. In light of the paper, this sample's time point label describes: about 28 days (+/-7) after the second vaccine dose. Because spike-specific TCR depth and breadth did not differ between the two schedules, AZD1222 recipients who got a second dose at roughly 4 weeks were pooled with those who got a second dose at roughly 12 weeks. Vaccinee samples were obtained from the UK trials COV001 and COV002, which included a single-blind randomized controlled phase 2/3 trial of AZD1222 (ChAdOx1 nCoV-19) in healthy adults. For TCRbeta chain sequencing, PBMC samples were collected from trial participants at day 0 and at day 28 after the second dose.

This sample is drawn from a study of T cell responses to AZD1222 COVID-19 vaccine (dated by TCRdb to about 2021). For the study in its entirety: TCR sequencing was performed for fewer than 250 trial participants, of whom 207 were given two doses of AZD1222 and some 26 were given two doses of MenACWY control vaccine. Trial participants were enrolled by age into 18-55, 56-69 and 70-plus year subgroups, with roughly 150, 30 and 60 TCR-sequenced participants respectively.

The CDR3 regions of human TCRbeta chains were analyzed by immunosequencing. Turning to the authors' computational methods: TCRs in the repertoires were matched against a reference library of SARS-CoV-2-specific TCRs that had been generated with the MIRA antigen-specificity platform. Breadth meant the fraction of unique TCRs that were SARS-CoV-2-associated, whereas depth meant the fraction of total T cells that were SARS-CoV-2-associated. Using the MIRA data, every spike-specific TCR was mapped to the spike region that the TCR reacted to and assigned to either a CD4 or a CD8 class. Log10-transformed breadth and depth values were compared by one-way ANOVA with Sidak's multiple comparisons tests. TCRdb retrieved this table from immuneACCESS and kept in-frame rearrangements only. Not all clones are present; in checked studies, unresolved V genes account for under half, and no reason is known for the remainder. V and J calls and clone size follow that table, whereas D and trimming were derived from the DNA. In all, the sample holds about 84,000 clones, and over 75% of those were seen once. The top ten clonotypes cover less than 11% of the sample.

Overall results and qualifications from the work: After two AZD1222 doses, both the breadth and the depth of spike-specific TCRs were significantly higher than at day 0 and than in MenACWY recipients. CD4 TCRs associated with the vaccine covered the entire spike protein, and the dominant responses were in regions 160-218 and 743-854. Reportedly, close to half of the unique spike-specific TCRs recognized epitopes lying outside the regions that are mutated in the B.1.351 and B.1.1.7 variants. Conclusions about previously exposed vaccinees are limited because only six or seven AZD1222 recipients were SARS-CoV-2 seropositive at baseline. Because no day 14 peak-response samples were available, the repertoires could be characterized only after the peak T cell response. Most participants were white British and females outnumbered males, and the authors suggested that clonal diversity may have been underestimated. The 56-69-year group was small, and its depth increase did not reach significance, likely because of low power.

The chain uses TRBV11-3 and TRBJ1-2; a weak D assignment points to TRBD1 (6 bases agree). Specimen: peripheral blood, collected 28 days after the second AZD1222 dose. The TCR comes from an adult who received the AZD1222 COVID-19 vaccine. In nucleotide form, the sequence is TGTGCCAGCAGCCAGGACAGAAACTATGGCTACACCTTC. It translates as CASSQDRNYGYTF. Reference TRBV11-3 and TRBJ1-2 proteins supply the regions before and after the CDR3; the full variable domain is: EAGVVQSPRYKIIEKKQPVAFWCNPISGHNTLYWYLQNLGQGPELLIRYENEEAVDDSQLPKDRFSAERLKGVDSTLKIQPAELGDSAVYLCASSQDRNYGYTFGSGTRLTVV.